This T cell receptor (beta chain) was captured in a study of regulatory T cells in long-lasting Graves disease. In its sample, this clonotype was seen many times. The target antigen is unknown. The study, taken as a whole, reports: Whereas about a thousand public clonotypes were shared by new patients, persistent patients shared more, at 2,741.

iRepertoire HTBI primers and Arm-PCR of CDR3 regions built TCR beta libraries. TCRdb re-derived calls from the multiplex PCR reads in MiXCR, one entry per CDR3 protein. Of approximately 400,000 distinct CDR3 sequences listed, more than 12% are singletons. Time point: newly diagnosed GD, antithyroid drugs for less than 3 months. The authors made the TCR library using RNA they extracted from PBMCs. This CDR3 contains 14 residues. Trimming removed 6 bases from V and 3 bases from J; junction bases left unmatched: 2. Germline V gives CDR1 MDHEN, CDR2 SYDVKM. This sample was shared with a second study, whose subject was T cells in Graves' hyperthyroidism and ophthalmopathy. That source reports: Researchers ran a first-round RT-PCR on the TCR CDR3 using the HTBI primer set. Most thyroid clonotypes expanded above 0.001 were also detected in blood.

This sequence originates from a woman aged 25 to 45 with Graves disease. The sequenced sample was peripheral blood mononuclear cells (PBMCs), obtained at new diagnosis, from a patient treated with antithyroid drugs. The chain uses TRBV28 and TRBJ1-6; TRBD1 matches 7 bases. CDR3 protein: CASRGQNYNSPLHF. DNA for the CDR3: TGTGCCAGCAGGGGACAGAACTATAATTCACCCCTCCACTTT.